The TCR beta chain under discussion was sequenced for a study of shared clonotypes between healthy human individuals. Replicate PCRs for unsorted PBMC used approximately 300 ng DNA (approximately 30,000 T cell genomes). The protocol was immunoSEQ multiplex PCR, while the TCRdb copy is restricted to in-frame clones and leaves out a portion. The repertoire holds fewer than 550,000 clones, with approximately 79% as singletons. The CDR3 has 13 residues. V was clipped by 8 bases and J by 3 bases; unmatched bases: 5. The germline gives CDR1 SGDLS, CDR2 YYNGEE. The sequence derives from a woman aged 35 to 49 in good health. Some clones in this sample may be carry-over from other donors' samples. The sequenced material came from PBMCs. The chain uses TRBV9 and TRBJ2-7; 10 nucleotides match TRBD2. In DNA, the CDR3 is TGTGCCAGTTCCAGCGGGAGGGGCTACGAGCAGTACTTC. It is translated as CASSSGRGYEQYF.